Included here is one T cell receptor beta chain sequence, with context. The antigen remains unidentified. This sample was taken from a study of Ad26.COV2.S vaccination and SARS-CoV-2 variants. Background on the study: Donor participated within the Ad26.COV2.S arm of the COV1001 trial. Study-wide findings and caveats: Vaccine and placebo groups showed comparable non-spike TCR breadth. Individuals receiving vaccine had higher spike-specific TCR breadth than placebo recipients did.

Assay used: immunoSEQ multiplex PCR; TCRdb lists only in-frame clones, some missing. Here the sample spans about 330,000 clones, 75% to 90% being singletons. Treatment defined: some 19 received Ad26.COV2.S at low or high dose, single or two shots; about 5 received placebo; per-sample allocation not given. Sampling occurred on day 63 after the first vaccine or placebo injection. The V and J ends lost 1 base and 4 bases respectively, with 8 bases between them. Per the germline V gene, CDR1 is LGHDT and CDR2 is YNNKEL (reference sequence). The CDR3 has 14 amino acids. Here the sequenced sample was peripheral blood, taken in a trial of Ad26.COV2.S vaccine versus placebo. V gene TRBV3-1 (or the pseudogene TRBV3-2) combines with J gene TRBJ1-3; D is unresolved. The clonotype was recovered from a person aged 18-60 years who received the Ad26.COV2.S COVID-19 vaccine or a placebo. For the CDR3, the DNA is TGTGCCAGCAGCCAAGGTCTCCTAGGAAACACCATATATTTT. It translates to CASSQGLLGNTIYF.